This record looks at one T cell receptor (beta chain) sequence and its context. It has no known antigen specificity. Base qualities were left out, and no much larger clone turns up one base away. This entry comes from a study of breast tumors, draining lymph nodes, adjacent tissues (dated by TCRdb to about 2016). Turning to the overall study: TCR beta repertoires were compared across tumor, adjacent nontumor tissue and axillary lymph nodes obtained from breast cancer patients. The study was designed to assess the relationships and possible T-cell exchange between tumor, surrounding tissue and draining lymph node repertoires in human breast cancer.

The axillary draining lymph nodes of breast cancer patients were the source of the lymph node samples. The instrument was an Illumina HiSeq 2000. TCR beta chain libraries were generated by multiplex PCR amplification. High-throughput sequencing was used to analyze the amplified TCR beta chain products. TCRdb ran its own pipeline on the public reads, namely fastp trimming at Q25 and MiXCR clone calling, and kept in-frame beta chains. Each CDR3 protein gets just one entry, which takes the most common genes and DNA from the rows behind it. The sample records 150,000 to 200,000 distinct CDR3 sequences, 30% to 35% of which are singletons. The biggest ten clones account for about 4.5% of the sample. General findings and caveats noted by the study authors: The conclusion that tumor T cells originate in lymph nodes was framed as consistent with a hypothesis rather than directly demonstrated. Tumor T-cell repertoires showed less diversity than lymph node repertoires and more diversity than nontumor tissue repertoires, and tumor T-cell repertoires showed preferential V and J gene usage. A scenario in which most tumor T cells derive from the lymph node and then expand within tumor tissue was judged to be consistent with the data. The similarity between tumor and nontumor tissue repertoires was significantly greater in luminal-like breast cancer than in basal-like breast cancer.

Counted from cysteine to phenylalanine, this CDR3 has 14 amino acids. Left in the record is the CDR3 DNA by itself, 42 bases read in frame from the first base. CDR1 and CDR2, per the germline V gene, are SNHLY and FYNNEI. Compared with germline, V lacks 6 bases and J lacks 3 bases; bases without a gene match: 5. The material sequenced was axillary lymph node tissue. The TCR comes from a female donor with breast cancer. Some clones in this sample may be carry-over from other donors' samples. This chain is built from TRBV2 and TRBJ2-5, with 9 bases matching TRBD2. The bases read TGTGCCAGCAGAGTTGCGGGGGGGGAAGAGACCCAGTACTTC. It specifies CASRVAGGEETQYF.